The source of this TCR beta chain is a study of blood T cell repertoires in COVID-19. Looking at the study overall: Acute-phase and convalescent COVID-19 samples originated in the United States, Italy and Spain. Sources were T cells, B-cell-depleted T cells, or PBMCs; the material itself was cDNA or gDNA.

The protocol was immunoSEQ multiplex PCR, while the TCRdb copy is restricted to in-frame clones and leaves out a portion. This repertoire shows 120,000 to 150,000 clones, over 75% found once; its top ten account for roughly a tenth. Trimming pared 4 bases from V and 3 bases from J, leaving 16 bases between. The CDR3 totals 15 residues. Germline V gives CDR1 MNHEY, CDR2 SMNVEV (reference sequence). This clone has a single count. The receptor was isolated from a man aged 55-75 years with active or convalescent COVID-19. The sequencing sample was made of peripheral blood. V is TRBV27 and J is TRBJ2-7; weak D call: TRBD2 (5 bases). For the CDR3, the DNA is TGTGCCAGCAGTTCCCTATGGACGGGAAACTACGAGCAGTACTTC. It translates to CASSSLWTGNYEQYF.